Listed here is a single T cell receptor (beta chain). These data are taken from a study of blood T cell repertoires in COVID-19. Study-level background: PBMCs, B-cell-depleted T cells, or T cells provided the cDNA or gDNA that made up the material.

In the authors' workflow: Amplification of reference gene primers provided the estimated nucleated cell counts. Repertoires were generated with immunoSEQ multiplex PCR, while TCRdb's copy carries only in-frame clones and drops some. V and J calls plus clone size are reproduced from that table; the DNA served to infer D and trimming. The sample has about 200,000 clones, about 88% seen once; the top ten hold 10% to 13%. Sequenced input: peripheral blood. The receptor was isolated from a woman in her fifties or sixties with COVID-19, enrolled during active disease.

The CDR3 region has the DNA TGTGCCAGTAGTATATCTCGAACGGGAGATACGCAGTATTTT. Its protein product is CASSISRTGDTQYF. The genes are TRBV19 and TRBJ2-3; the D is unclear. The CDR3 is 14 residues long. CDR1 is LNHDA and CDR2 is SQIVND in the germline V gene (reference sequence). The V gene lost 2 bases and the J gene lost 5 bases, with 11 bases spanning the gap.